Described below is a single T cell receptor beta chain sequence and its context. In its sample, this clonotype was seen a few times. Its antigen remains unidentified. One base away there is no much larger clone; base qualities are not given. RNA was extracted using the RNeasy kit, and roughly 0.5 to 1 microgram was reverse transcribed with random hexamers. The immunoSEQ multiplex PCR assay, which covers 54 Vbeta and 13 Jbeta segments, was used to amplify TCR beta CDR3 regions. Bias from PCR amplification was corrected by using a synthetic template baseline for primer optimization and for computational correction. In the paper's pipeline: Reads were annotated to V, D and J genes according to IMGT and were analyzed with immunoSEQ Analyzer, with only productive sequences retained. Clonality was computed as one minus Shannon entropy normalized by log2 of the number of productive unique sequences. For each patient and control, public and private clones were evaluated within the 100 most prevalent clones. Susac-specific clones were defined as absent from healthy and MS cohorts, about 1,000 published viral clones and other ImmuneACCESS disease sequences. The public sequencing data were trimmed at Q25 with fastp and processed into clonotypes with MiXCR by TCRdb, which kept only in-frame beta chains. For every CDR3 protein sequence, its rows merge into one entry that carries the most common genes and DNA. TCRdb, rather than the study authors, made the V and J calls. The sample table contains 210,000 or so distinct CDR3 sequences; only one count was recorded for more than 85% of them. The top ten constitute 0.1% to 0.15% of the sample.

The source of the sample is a study of CD8 T cells in Susac syndrome (dated by TCRdb to the late 2010s). At the level of the whole study: The study used repertoire sequencing to test whether antigen drove CD8+ T cell activation and differentiation in Susac syndrome. The clonality of the CD8+ T cell repertoire was compared across some eleven healthy donors, about 14 Susac syndrome patients and fewer than 16 multiple sclerosis patients. The research as a whole found: The TCR sequencing and HLA analysis was acknowledged to have included a relatively small number of individuals.

Peripheral blood CD8+ and CD4+ T cells from healthy donors, Susac syndrome patients and multiple sclerosis patients were profiled by high-throughput TCR beta sequencing. Treatment-naive patients with stable or active relapsing-remitting disease fulfilling revised McDonald criteria were used as multiple sclerosis controls. Bulk CD8+ and CD4+ T cells were purified magnetically by negative isolation, whereas CD8+ TEMRA cells were enriched by FACS. Blood was drawn into EDTA tubes, processed within 24 hours, and PBMCs were isolated by density gradient centrifugation. PBMCs destined for TCR sequencing were cryopreserved in liquid nitrogen and later thawed in a 37 °C water bath. Purity of sorted or isolated CD4+, CD8+ and CD8+ TEMRA cells was at least 90%. The CDR3, from cysteine to phenylalanine, totals 10 residues. Only the CDR3 part of the read is kept: 30 bases, read in frame from the first base. CDR1 and CDR2, per the germline V gene, are SNHLY and FYNNEI. Relative to germline, V is 6 bases shorter and J is 8 bases shorter, with 8 bases between their ends.

The sequence derives from a human donor with multiple sclerosis. Sequences were obtained from CD8+ T cells from PBMCs. The chain employs TRBV2 and TRBJ2-7, with the D gene uncertain. The bases are TGTGCCAGCAGGGGTTTCAAGCAGTACTTC. This is translated as CASRGFKQYF.